This TCR beta chain was documented in a study of blood T cell repertoires in COVID-19. Study-wide background: Acute-phase and convalescent COVID-19 samples originated in the United States, Italy and Spain.

The germline V gene has CDR1 MNHEY and CDR2 SVGAGI. CDR3 length: 14 residues. V lost 4 bases and J lost 12; bases outside the gene matches: 9. The method was immunoSEQ multiplex PCR; TCRdb's version includes in-frame clones alone and lacks a portion of them. Counted here are approximately 270,000 clones, 70% to 90% occurring once; the ten biggest clones make up about 1.3%. Sequencing input: peripheral blood. This chain joins TRBV6-5 and TRBJ2-6; 7 bases agree with TRBD1. This clonotype was sampled from a man at least 80 years old with acute or convalescent COVID-19. The CDR3 DNA sequence: TGTGCCAGCAGTTCCCGGGACAGACGGCTCGTCCTGACTTTC. The encoded protein is CASSSRDRRLVLTF.